Below, 3 T cell receptor beta chains from the same sample are listed, as sequenced in a study of T cell changes during pregnancy in multiple sclerosis. Profiling relied on immunoSEQ multiplex PCR, and the TCRdb table lists in-frame clones only, not all of them. The repertoire includes about 70,000 clones, about 94% of them detected once, and about 0.6% sits in the top ten. Sample: peripheral blood, taken in the third trimester of pregnancy. These receptors were obtained from a female donor with multiple sclerosis, enrolled in a pregnancy study.

This clone was counted a single time. V gene TRBV10-1 combines with J gene TRBJ2-7; perhaps TRBD1 as D (6 bases). Trimming took off 9 bases at V and 0 bases at J, with 24 bases between the two ends. Germline V gene data show CDR1 as WNHNN and CDR2 as SYGVQD (reference sequence). The CDR3 loop spans 17 amino acids. CDR3 region: CARPPDWGRFSSYEQYF. The CDR3 DNA follows: TGCGCCAGGCCACCCGACTGGGGGCGTTTTAGCTCCTACGAGCAGTACTTC.

V gene TRBV7-2 combines with J gene TRBJ2-3; D is ambiguous. The CDR3 sequence is 12 residues long. Trimming removed 5 bases from V and 5 bases from J, with 8 bases in between. Germline V gene sequence: CDR1 SGHTA, CDR2 FQGNSA. The DNA for the CDR3 is TGTGCCAGCAGCCCGGTTGGAGATACGCAGTATTTT. It codes for CASSPVGDTQYF. Full variable domain (outside the CDR3, taken from reference TRBV7-2 and TRBJ2-3): GAGVSQSPSNKVTEKGKDVELRCDPISGHTALYWYRQSLGQGLEFLIYFQGNSAPDKSGLPSDRFSAERTGGSVSTLTIQRTQQEDSAVYLCASSPVGDTQYFGPGTRLTVL.

This clone was counted between two and nine times. V and J are TRBV6-4 and TRBJ2-1; the match to TRBD2 covers 7 bases. The CDR3 loop spans 16 amino acids. The V segment lost 0 bases and the J segment 3 bases; nucleotides outside the gene matches: 5. Germline V gene lookup returns CDR1 MRHNA and CDR2 SNTAGT. The chain's CDR3 is CASSDSASGDYNEQFF. In nucleotides, the CDR3 is TGTGCCAGCAGTGACTCGGCCAGCGGGGACTACAATGAGCAGTTCTTC.